This T cell receptor beta chain was observed in a study of T cells in Graves' hyperthyroidism and ophthalmopathy. Germline V gene lookup returns CDR1 SQVTM and CDR2 ANQGSEA. V was pared by 4 bases and J by 6 bases, with 13 bases between. The CDR3 sequence is 13 residues long. This clonotype showed up many times. Its target is not known. Overall study findings and caveats: It was a median approximately six months before onset that the model predicted ophthalmopathy. Stable hyperthyroidism was told apart from ophthalmopathy by a model built on 13 V-J features.

The TCR beta CDR3 regions underwent amplification using RNA transcripts as the source. The study used the HTBI primer set for a first-round RT-PCR of the TCR CDR3. MiXCR was run by TCRdb on the multiplex PCR reads, yielding one entry per CDR3 protein. Of about 640,000 distinct CDR3 sequences in the sample, 45% were seen once. The material sequenced was peripheral blood or thyroid tissue (not recorded which). The sequence was collected from an adult man with Graves' disease, either hyperthyroidism or ophthalmopathy (not recorded which). The chain has TRBV29-1 and TRBJ1-5; TRBD1 is a possible D gene (6 bases). The CDR3 sequence: CSVGAGAGQPQHF. Written as DNA, the CDR3 is TGCAGCGTTGGGGCAGGGGCTGGTCAGCCCCAGCATTTT.